This TCR beta chain was profiled in a study of cytotoxic CD8 clonotypes in ibrutinib-treated CLL. Details on this clone: The antigen remains undetermined.

The germline CDR1 and CDR2 sequences are SGHAT and FQNNGV. V was trimmed by 5 bases and J by 0 bases, leaving 11 bases between them. The CDR3 covers 14 residues. Clones were read by immunoSEQ multiplex PCR, and TCRdb kept only the in-frame ones, dropping some. This sample has about 300,000 clones, with 67% found just once. Findings and caveats of the study: For progressing versus sustained-remission patients, sampling times were not the same.

This specimen consisted of PBMCs, obtained after 36 months of ibrutinib treatment. The chain joins TRBV11-2 to TRBJ2-7; no clear D. The sequence came from a human donor with chronic lymphocytic leukemia. The CDR3 reads CASSTRLASYEQYF. The CDR3 DNA is TGTGCCAGCAGCACCCGACTGGCCTCCTACGAGCAGTACTTC.